This TCR beta chain emerged from a study of T cell responses to AZD1222 COVID-19 vaccine. Sequenced by immunoSEQ multiplex PCR; TCRdb stores in-frame clones only, minus some. Of about 120,000 clones listed, 80% to 90% are singletons. By proportion, this clone is medium-sized. Its antigen is unidentified. The CDR3 is 15 residues long. Study observations and caveats: When two AZD1222 doses had been given, Spike-specific TCR breadth and depth rose. Repertoire sampling was restricted to post-peak T cell response timepoints. It was only 6 or 7 AZD1222 recipients who were seropositive at baseline. Females made up more of the donors, who were largely white British, and clonal diversity may have come out too low.

The gene calls are TRBV21-1 and TRBJ1-1. TRBV21-1 is recorded as a pseudogene. The source was peripheral blood, collected on day 0 of AZD1222 vaccination. This TCR came from an adult in good health. CDR3 in amino acids: CASSAAGEGNHEAFF. In DNA, the CDR3 is TGTGCCAGCAGCGCCGCGGGGGAGGGGAACCATGAAGCTTTCTTT.